These 25 T cell receptor beta chains came from one sample sequenced in a study of patients and donors after allogeneic stem cell transplantation. Each CDR3 protein is one row after TCRdb ran MiXCR on the RT-PCR reads. Of 190,000 or so distinct CDR3 sequences in the sample, roughly 38% are singletons; the top ten hold approximately 10%. Sequenced input: blood, either unsorted or a sorted T cell fraction (not recorded which). Receptors originate from a human donor who was either an allogeneic HSCT recipient or a stem cell or donor lymphocyte infusion donor (not recorded which). It is not recorded whose cells these are; they may come from a transplant donor.

This rearrangement joins TRBV10-1 to TRBJ1-1; D may be TRBD1 (6 bases). CDR3 length equals 15 residues. Looked up from germline, CDR1 is WNHNN and CDR2 is SYGVQD (reference sequence). Trimming took off 3 bases at V and 4 bases at J, with 15 bases between the two ends. The CDR3: CASSENLGARTEAFF. The CDR3 DNA reads TGCGCCAGCAGTGAAAATCTGGGGGCGCGCACTGAAGCTTTCTTT.

This clonotype has only a few counts. The CDR3 protein is CASSEGSFLGQPQHF. The CDR3 DNA follows: TGTGCCAGCAGTGAAGGTTCGTTTTTGGGTCAGCCCCAGCATTTT. The V call is TRBV6-1, the J call TRBJ1-5; D is uncertain. The germline V and J ends were trimmed by 1 base and 6 bases, with 13 bases remaining between them. Germline assignment: CDR1 MNHNS and CDR2 SASEGT. The CDR3 is made up of 15 amino acids.

This clonotype was picked up many times. The rearrangement links TRBV12-3 or TRBV12-4 to TRBJ1-4; no firm D call. The CDR3 length is 11 residues. Trimming cost V 6 bases and J 8 bases, with 7 bases left between them. This CDR3 is CASSLGEKLFF. The CDR3 nucleotides are TGTGCCAGCAGCCTTGGGGAAAAACTGTTTTTT.

The CDR3 reads CASSYGAANSNQPQHF. The CDR3 DNA reads as TGTGCCAGCAGTTACGGGGCGGCTAATAGCAATCAGCCCCAGCATTTT. This sequence joins TRBV6-5 and TRBJ1-5; a possible D gene is TRBD1 (5 bases). This CDR3 comprises 16 residues. Germline V lookup: CDR1 MNHEY, CDR2 SVGAGI. The germline V and J ends were trimmed by 2 bases and 0 bases, with 11 bases remaining between them.

A remark on this clonotype: A much larger clonotype is one base distant, so this may be a read error. The CDR3 DNA is TGTGCCAGCTCACCGGCGAAGAACACTGAAGCTTTCTTT. Encoded protein: CASSPAKNTEAFF. The gene calls are TRBV18 and TRBJ1-1; D gene uncertain. V lost 3 bases and J 1 base, leaving 6 bases between the germline ends. The CDR3 runs to 13 residues. The germline V gene encodes CDR1 KGHSH and CDR2 LQKENI.

This clonotype was counted only a few times. The genes are TRBV20-1 and TRBJ2-7; 7 bases align to TRBD1. Germline values: CDR1 DFQATT, CDR2 SNEGSKA (reference sequence). CDR3 size: 13 residues. With V trimmed by 1 base and J by 4 bases, 4 bases remained unmatched. CDR3 DNA: TGCAGTGCTAGAGGGGCACAGGGGTACGAGCAGTACTTC. This translates into CSARGAQGYEQYF.

This clonotype came up a few times. The V and J genes are TRBV5-1 and TRBJ1-1; TRBD1 might be the D (5 bases). CDR3 length: 14 amino acids. Trimming stripped 0 bases from V and 7 bases from J, with 13 bases between. In germline, CDR1 is SGHRS, CDR2 YFSETQ. The CDR3: CASSLEGAVIEAFF. DNA for the CDR3: TGCGCCAGCAGCTTGGAAGGGGCAGTGATTGAAGCTTTCTTT.

This clonotype was observed a few times. This CDR3 is CSAGPAGTGVEKLFF. DNA of the CDR3: TGCAGTGCTGGCCCCGCCGGGACAGGGGTCGAAAAACTGTTTTTT. This chain links TRBV20-1 with TRBJ1-4; 10 bases are a match to TRBD1. There are 15 residues in the CDR3. The germline CDR1 and CDR2 sequences are DFQATT and SNEGSKA (reference sequence). V trimming: 5 bases; J trimming: 8 bases; junction bases outside the gene matches: 11.

The chain links TRBV29-1 to TRBJ1-1; D possibly corresponds to TRBD1 (6 bases). The CDR3 covers 15 residues. Germline CDR1 is SQVTM and CDR2 is ANQGSEA. V was cut by 7 bases and J by 0 bases, with 18 bases left in between. Here the CDR3 DNA reads TGCAGCGCAGGCACAGGGTTATCAATGAACACTGAAGCTTTCTTT. Translating it yields CSAGTGLSMNTEAFF.

The chain uses TRBV7-2 and TRBJ1-5; D unresolved. V was shortened by 1 base and J by 13 bases, with 11 bases between the two germline ends. CDR3 length equals 12 residues. Germline V gives CDR1 SGHTA, CDR2 FQGNSA. CDR3 protein: CASSLGGGPQHF. The CDR3 bases are TGTGCCAGCAGCTTAGGAGGCGGACCTCAGCATTTT.

In this sample, this clonotype turned up a few times. The chain couples TRBV18 to TRBJ2-5; TRBD1 is a possible D gene (6 bases). The germline V gene has CDR1 KGHSH and CDR2 LQKENI. Trimming removed 3 bases at V and 2 bases at J, with 7 bases between. The CDR3 sequence is 13 residues long. CDR3 in amino acids: CASSPGQQETQYF. The CDR3 bases are TGTGCCAGCTCACCCGGACAGCAAGAGACCCAGTACTTC.

The genes are TRBV12-3 or TRBV12-4 and TRBJ2-1; 8 bases fit TRBD2. After removal of 1 base from V and 3 bases from J, the junction contained 11 bases not matched to a gene. The CDR3 sequence is 18 residues long. CDR3 in DNA: TGTGCCAGCAGTTTAGATCTTGCGGGGGGCGCGGGCTACAATGAGCAGTTCTTC. Residues: CASSLDLAGGAGYNEQFF.

The chain is built from TRBV7-9 and TRBJ1-5; no clear D. Trimming stripped 5 bases from V and 2 bases from J, with 16 bases between. This CDR3 has 16 residues. Germline V gene lookup returns CDR1 SEHNR and CDR2 FQNEAQ (reference sequence). The CDR3 nucleotides are TGTGCCAGCAGCGCAACAGCGGGGTCACGCAATCAGCCCCAGCATTTT. Protein product: CASSATAGSRNQPQHF. Variable domain in full (rest from reference TRBV7-9 and TRBJ1-5): DTGVSQNPRHKITKRGQNVTFRCDPISEHNRLYWYRQTLGQGPEFLTYFQNEAQLEKSRLLSDRFSAERPKGSFSTLEIQRTEQGDSAMYLCASSATAGSRNQPQHFGDGTRLSIL.

J is TRBJ2-1 and V is TRBV3-1, with TRBD2 matching over 8 bases. J was trimmed by 1 base and V by 5 bases; bases with no gene match: 4. CDR1 is LGHDT and CDR2 is YNNKEL in the germline V gene (reference sequence). The CDR3 extends over 15 amino acids. The CDR3 DNA reads as TGTGCCAGCAGCTCCCCGGGGGGGTCCTACAATGAGCAGTTCTTC. Translating gives CASSSPGGSYNEQFF.

The chain employs TRBV28 and TRBJ2-5, with D perhaps given as TRBD1 or TRBD2 (6 bases each). This CDR3 is 15 amino acids long. V was cut by 9 bases and J by 5 bases, with 22 bases left in between. Germline CDR1 is MDHEN and CDR2 is SYDVKM. CDR3: CASNALGGLRETQYF. CDR3 in DNA: TGTGCCAGTAACGCTCTAGGGGGGCTAAGGGAGACCCAGTACTTC.

The chain combines TRBV6-2 or TRBV6-3 with TRBJ2-7; no definite D call. The V end lost 5 bases, the J end lost 3 bases, and 8 bases lay between the germline ends. Germline CDR1 and CDR2: MNHEY and SVGEGT. This CDR3 has 12 residues. CDR3 sequence: CASSEDGYEQYF. The CDR3 region has the DNA TGTGCCAGCAGTGAGGACGGCTACGAGCAGTACTTC.

This chain connects TRBV27 to TRBJ2-1; 9 bases are shared with TRBD1. The trim removed 5 bases at V and 6 bases at J, leaving 11 bases unmatched. This CDR3 spans 16 amino acids. CDR1 is MNHEY and CDR2 is SMNVEV in the germline V gene (reference sequence). The CDR3 loop is CASSLPGQGTFNEQFF. DNA for the CDR3: TGTGCCAGCAGTCTCCCGGGACAGGGTACGTTCAATGAGCAGTTCTTC.

V is TRBV20-1 and J is TRBJ1-1; D unresolved. V was trimmed by 7 bases and J by 0 bases, leaving 9 bases between them. Looked up from germline, CDR1 is DFQATT and CDR2 is SNEGSKA (reference sequence). The CDR3 loop spans 12 amino acids. In DNA form, the CDR3 reads TGCAGTGAGGCAGACCTGAACACTGAAGCTTTCTTT. This translates into CSEADLNTEAFF.

The rearrangement uses TRBV12-3 or TRBV12-4 and TRBJ1-1; D perhaps matches TRBD1 (6 bases). Deletions cut 5 bases from V and 8 bases from J, with 12 bases between. The CDR3 is 12 residues long. CDR3 nucleotides: TGTGCCAGCAGTATTGACAGGAACGAAGCTTTCTTT. Translation gives CASSIDRNEAFF.

This clonotype was recorded a few times. The J gene is TRBJ2-7, the V gene TRBV28; D is ambiguous. Deletions cut 8 bases from V and 0 bases from J, with 11 bases between. The CDR3 sequence is 13 residues long. CDR1 is MDHEN, CDR2 SYDVKM, per germline. The CDR3 DNA sequence: TGTGCCAGCGTCCTCGGCAACTCCTACGAGCAGTACTTC. It is translated as CASVLGNSYEQYF.

V usage is TRBV12-3 or TRBV12-4 and J usage is TRBJ1-1, with 7 bases that match TRBD1. V dropped 0 bases and J dropped 1; count of bases not matched to a gene: 2. This CDR3 has 15 amino acids. The CDR3 nucleotides read TGTGCCAGCAGTTTAGCGGGACAGCGGAACACTGAAGCTTTCTTT. Protein: CASSLAGQRNTEAFF.

The sample holds one count of this clonotype. The V gene is TRBV30, the J gene TRBJ2-1, with a tentative D call TRBD2 (6 bases). There are 17 residues in the CDR3. V was shortened by 0 bases and J by 6 bases, with 21 bases between the two germline ends. Germline V gene data show CDR1 as GTSNPN and CDR2 as SVGIG (reference sequence). Here the CDR3 reads CAWSVKLGGPYGNEQFF. CDR3 in DNA: TGTGCCTGGAGTGTAAAATTGGGGGGACCTTATGGCAATGAGCAGTTCTTC.

This clonotype was seen a single time. V gene TRBV6-6 combines with J gene TRBJ2-7, with D perhaps matching TRBD2 (5 bases). The CDR3 has 15 amino acids. From germline, CDR1 is MNHNY and CDR2 SVGAGI (reference sequence). Trimming removed 4 bases from V and 1 base from J, with 14 bases in between. CDR3 bases: TGTGCCAGCAGTTCGGAGGTACCGCCTTCCTACGAGCAGTACTTC. Its translation is CASSSEVPPSYEQYF.

This clonotype came up once. The V call is TRBV5-1, the J call TRBJ1-6, with a tentative D call TRBD1 (6 bases). Trimming shortened V by 2 bases and J by 3 bases, and 18 bases separated the two germline ends. This CDR3 has 18 amino acids. The germline gives CDR1 SGHRS, CDR2 YFSETQ. The CDR3 spells CASSLWTSGQNYNSPLHF. The CDR3 DNA follows: TGCGCCAGCAGCTTATGGACTTCCGGACAGAACTATAATTCACCCCTCCACTTT. Together with reference TRBV5-1 and TRBJ1-6, the CDR3 gives the full variable domain: KAGVTQTPRYLIKTRGQQVTLSCSPISGHRSVSWYQQTPGQGLQFLFEYFSETQRNKGNFPGRFSGRQFSNSRSEMNVSTLELGDSALYLCASSLWTSGQNYNSPLHFGNGTRLTVT.

The chain is built from TRBV27 and TRBJ2-7, with D perhaps TRBD2 (5 bases). This CDR3 region has 14 residues. Between the trimmed V and J ends, which lost 5 bases and 0 bases, there was a span of 11 bases. CDR1 MNHEY and CDR2 SMNVEV come from the germline V gene (reference sequence). CDR3 nucleotides: TGTGCCAGCAGTGGCTATACTAGCTCCTACGAGCAGTACTTC. It is translated as CASSGYTSSYEQYF.